The clone carrying this T cell receptor (beta chain) was seen more than once but under ten times. Antigen: not known. Multiplex touch-down PCR with TRB-A/B primers amplified rearranged V-D-J TRB sequences. TCRdb ran MiXCR on the multiplex PCR reads and lists one entry per CDR3 protein. The table includes more than 1,500 distinct CDR3 sequences, more than 25% detected once. Losses at the gene ends were 1 base for V and 7 bases for J; bases not matched to a gene: 12. The CDR3 sequence is 17 residues long. CDR1 and CDR2 from the germline V gene are LNHDA and SQIVND (reference sequence). Amplification of TCR beta used genomic DNA extracted from peripheral blood. The data were taken from a study of T cell repertoires in aging, cancer and after chemotherapy. Study-wide points: These repertoire data do not allow conclusions about immunological memory after chemotherapy. Age-matched healthy donors had significantly more diverse, less clonal blood TCR repertoires than untreated cancer patients. Healthy donors lost TCR diversity with age mainly through richness, cancer patients through richness and evenness.

The specimen was blood. The gene calls are TRBV19 and TRBJ2-2; the match to TRBD2 covers 7 bases. This TCR came from a human donor with a solid tumor. In nucleotides, the CDR3 is TGTGCCAGTAGTATAGGGCCGGGGCGGGGGATCGGCGGGGAGCTGTTTTTT. Protein product: CASSIGPGRGIGGELFF. Full variable domain (rest looked up from reference TRBV19 and TRBJ2-2): DGGITQSPKYLFRKEGQNVTLSCEQNLNHDAMYWYRQDPGQGLRLIYYSQIVNDFQKGDIAEGYSVSREKKESFPLTVTSAQKNPTAFYLCASSIGPGRGIGGELFFGEGSRLTVL.